Reported below is one TCR beta chain. This sample is drawn from a study of T cell changes during pregnancy in multiple sclerosis. The V segment lost 4 bases and the J segment 6 bases; nucleotides outside the gene matches: 12. This CDR3 is 16 amino acids long. Germline lookup yields CDR1 SGHRS and CDR2 YFSETQ. Clones were read by immunoSEQ multiplex PCR, and TCRdb kept only the in-frame ones, dropping some. The sample lists approximately 130,000 clones, approximately 94% occurring once. V usage is TRBV5-1 and J usage is TRBJ2-1; 8 bases map to TRBD2. Sample: peripheral blood, taken before pregnancy. The source is a female donor with multiple sclerosis, enrolled in a pregnancy study. The CDR3 here is CASSLLLAEGFNEQFF. CDR3 bases: TGCGCCAGCAGCCTCCTACTAGCGGAGGGCTTCAATGAGCAGTTCTTC.